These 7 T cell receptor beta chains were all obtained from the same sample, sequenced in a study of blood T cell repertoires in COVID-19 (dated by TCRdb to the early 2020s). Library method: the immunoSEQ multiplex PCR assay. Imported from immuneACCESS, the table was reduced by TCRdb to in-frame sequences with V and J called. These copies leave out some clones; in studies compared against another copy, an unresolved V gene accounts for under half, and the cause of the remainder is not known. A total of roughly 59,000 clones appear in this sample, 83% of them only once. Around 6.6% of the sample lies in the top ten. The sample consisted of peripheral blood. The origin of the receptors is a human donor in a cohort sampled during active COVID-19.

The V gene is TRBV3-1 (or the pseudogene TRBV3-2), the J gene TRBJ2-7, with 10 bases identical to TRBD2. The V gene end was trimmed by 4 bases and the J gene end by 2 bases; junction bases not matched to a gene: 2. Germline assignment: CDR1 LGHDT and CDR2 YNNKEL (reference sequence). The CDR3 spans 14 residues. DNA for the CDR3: TGTGCCAGCAGCCCCGGGACTAGCGCCTACGAGCAGTACTTC. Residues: CASSPGTSAYEQYF.

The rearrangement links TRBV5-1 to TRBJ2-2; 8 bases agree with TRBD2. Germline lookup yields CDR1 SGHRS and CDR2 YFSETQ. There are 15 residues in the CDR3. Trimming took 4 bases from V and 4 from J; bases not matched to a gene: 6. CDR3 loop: CASSDRGGGTGELFF. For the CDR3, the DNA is TGCGCCAGCAGCGATCGGGGGGGAGGCACCGGGGAGCTGTTTTTT.

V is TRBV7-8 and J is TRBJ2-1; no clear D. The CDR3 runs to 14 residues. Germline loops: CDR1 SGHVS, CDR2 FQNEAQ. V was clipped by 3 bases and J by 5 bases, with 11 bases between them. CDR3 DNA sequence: TGTGCCAGCAGCTTCATCCTAGACCACAATGAGCAGTTCTTC. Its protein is CASSFILDHNEQFF.

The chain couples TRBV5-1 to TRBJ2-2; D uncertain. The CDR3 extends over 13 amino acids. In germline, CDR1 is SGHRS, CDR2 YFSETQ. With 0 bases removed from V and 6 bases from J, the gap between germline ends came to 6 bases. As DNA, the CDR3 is TGCGCCAGCAGCTTGGTGTCGGCCGGGGAGCTGTTTTTT. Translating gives CASSLVSAGELFF.

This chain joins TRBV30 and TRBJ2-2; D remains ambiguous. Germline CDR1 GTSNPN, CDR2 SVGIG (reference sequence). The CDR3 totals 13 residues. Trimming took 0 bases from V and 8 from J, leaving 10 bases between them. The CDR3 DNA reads TGTGCCTGGAGTGTACACGATGGTGGGGAGCTGTTTTTT. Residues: CAWSVHDGGELFF.

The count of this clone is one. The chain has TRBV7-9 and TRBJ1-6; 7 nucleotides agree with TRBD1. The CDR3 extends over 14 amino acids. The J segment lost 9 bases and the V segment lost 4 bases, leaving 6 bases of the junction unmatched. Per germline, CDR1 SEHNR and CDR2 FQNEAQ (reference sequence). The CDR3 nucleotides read TGTGCCAGCAGCTCCCAGGGGGTACCTTCACCCCTCCACTTT. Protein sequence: CASSSQGVPSPLHF.

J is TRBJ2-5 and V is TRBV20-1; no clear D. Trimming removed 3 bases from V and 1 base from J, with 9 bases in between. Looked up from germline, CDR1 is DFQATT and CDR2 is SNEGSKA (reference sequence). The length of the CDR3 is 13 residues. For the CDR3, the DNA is TGCAGTGCTAGTTACCCGGGCCAAGAGACCCAGTACTTC. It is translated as CSASYPGQETQYF.